The 26 T cell receptor beta chains given below trace back to one sample, sequenced in a study of Graves' ophthalmopathy and Graves' hyperthyroidism. The TCR beta CDR3 regions underwent amplification from RNA transcripts. An initial RT-PCR round employing HTBI primers preceded a second-round multiplex PCR. TCRdb passed the multiplex PCR reads through MiXCR, listing each CDR3 protein once. The sample yields some 160,000 distinct CDR3 sequences, 39% seen once. Sequenced input: peripheral blood. These receptors originate from a young man with Graves' ophthalmopathy.

This clonotype was observed many times. The chain couples TRBV27 to TRBJ2-7; the D gene is possibly TRBD1 (5 bases). The CDR3 has 14 residues. The V end was cut by 3 bases, the J end by 2 bases, with 11 bases between. Germline CDR1 MNHEY, CDR2 SMNVEV (reference sequence). Here the CDR3 reads CASSFDSAAYEQYF. CDR3 nucleotide sequence: TGTGCCAGCAGTTTCGACAGCGCCGCCTACGAGCAGTACTTC.

The rearrangement links TRBV30 to TRBJ1-1; D unclear. The CDR3 spans 15 residues. V was clipped by 0 bases and J by 1 base, with 12 bases between them. The germline V gene encodes CDR1 GTSNPN and CDR2 SVGIG (reference sequence). For the CDR3, the DNA is TGTGCCTGGAGTGTTTATCACAAACCGAACACTGAAGCTTTCTTT. Protein: CAWSVYHKPNTEAFF.

This clonotype was detected many times. The J gene is TRBJ2-7, the V gene TRBV12-3 or TRBV12-4; D gene uncertain. The CDR3 is 11 residues long. Trimming removed 6 bases from V and 7 bases from J, with 10 bases in between. The CDR3 DNA follows: TGTGCCAGCAGCCAGACGATGGAGCAGTACTTC. Its translation: CASSQTMEQYF.

The rearrangement uses TRBV6-1 and TRBJ2-6; possibly TRBD2 for D (6 bases). The germline V gene has CDR1 MNHNS and CDR2 SASEGT. The CDR3 has 16 amino acids. Between the trimmed V and J ends, which lost 6 bases and 0 bases, there was a span of 12 bases. CDR3 loop: CASSRLGLSGANVLTF. In DNA, the CDR3 is TGTGCCAGCAGCCGCCTGGGACTCTCTGGGGCCAACGTCCTGACTTTC.

CDR3 in amino acids: CSGHPPDRVQPQHF. As DNA, the CDR3 is TGCAGTGGACACCCCCCGGACAGGGTCCAGCCCCAGCATTTT. The chain links TRBV20-1 to TRBJ1-5; the match to TRBD1 covers 8 bases. Germline V gene data show CDR1 as DFQATT and CDR2 as SNEGSKA (reference sequence). The CDR3 runs 14 residues. V was pared by 7 bases and J by 7 bases, with 12 bases of the junction left unmatched.

This clonotype has a count of ten or more. A junction end diverges from the germline sequence, so it may reflect a read error. The gene calls are TRBV5-1 and TRBJ2-7; D is uncertain. The CDR3 covers 13 residues. The V gene's germline CDR1 is SGHRS and CDR2 YFSETQ. Here the CDR3 reads CASSLGISYEQYF. The CDR3 DNA reads TGCGCCAGCAGTTTGGGGATCTCCTACGAGCAGTACTTC. The full variable domain, with the rest looked up from reference TRBV5-1 and TRBJ2-7, is KAGVTQTPRYLIKTRGQQVTLSCSPISGHRSVSWYQQTPGQGLQFLFEYFSETQRNKGNFPGRFSGRQFSNSRSEMNVSTLELGDSALYLCASSLGISYEQYFGPGTRLTVT.

This clonotype appeared many times. CDR3 in amino acids: CASRRGQRNTEAFF. CDR3 nucleotide sequence: TGTGCCAGCAGGAGGGGACAGCGGAACACTGAAGCTTTCTTT. The V call is TRBV7-2, the J call TRBJ1-1; 7 positions agree with TRBD1. The CDR3 has 14 residues. V lost 6 bases and J lost 1; bases outside the gene matches: 5. The germline gives CDR1 SGHTA, CDR2 FQGNSA.

This clonotype occurred many times. The gene calls are TRBV20-1 and TRBJ2-5, with TRBD2 matching 15 bases. This CDR3 spans 15 amino acids. The germline CDR1 and CDR2 sequences are DFQATT and SNEGSKA (reference sequence). V lost 4 bases to trimming and J lost 5 bases; unmatched junction nucleotides: 5. DNA of the CDR3: TGCAGTGCTAATCCTGGACTAGCGGGAGGGGAGACCCAGTACTTC. It specifies CSANPGLAGGETQYF.

The chain links TRBV7-9 to TRBJ2-7; tentatively, D is TRBD2 (5 bases). CDR1 and CDR2 from the germline V gene are SEHNR and FQNEAQ (reference sequence). The CDR3 loop spans 15 amino acids. Trimming shortened V by 0 bases and J by 5 bases, and 14 bases separated the two germline ends. This chain's CDR3 is CASSLAGAGMDEQYF. CDR3 nucleotide sequence: TGTGCCAGCAGCTTAGCAGGCGCCGGGATGGACGAGCAGTACTTC.

This sequence joins TRBV20-1 and TRBJ1-1; no clear D. V shed 1 base and J shed 11 bases, with 14 bases lying between them. The CDR3 has 12 residues. Germline V gives CDR1 DFQATT, CDR2 SNEGSKA (reference sequence). The DNA of the CDR3 is TGCAGTGCTAGAGGGAAGGGTGAGGTGGCTTTCTTT. This encodes CSARGKGEVAFF.

The chain combines TRBV12-3 or TRBV12-4 with TRBJ2-2; D unresolved. The V gene lost 2 bases and the J gene lost 6 bases, with 7 bases spanning the gap. CDR3 size: 13 residues. CDR3 amino acids: CASSLSGSGELFF. The CDR3 bases are TGTGCCAGCAGTTTATCCGGGTCCGGGGAGCTGTTTTTT.

In this sample, this clonotype turned up many times. The rearrangement uses TRBV6-6 and TRBJ1-2; D gene uncertain. CDR3 length: 14 amino acids. Deletions cut 7 bases from V and 4 bases from J, with 16 bases between. CDR1 and CDR2 (germline): MNHNY, SVGAGI (reference sequence). The DNA for the CDR3 is TGTGCCAGCACTCCATCGGAGGTTCTCTATGGCTACACCTTC. It encodes CASTPSEVLYGYTF.

The chain recombines TRBV19 with TRBJ2-7; D is unresolved. CDR1 and CDR2 (germline): LNHDA, SQIVND (reference sequence). The CDR3 spans 11 residues. V dropped 9 bases and J dropped 7 bases, with 13 bases sitting between them. The CDR3 DNA is TGTGCCAGGCGACCGAAGGGTGAGCAGTACTTC. Its translation: CARRPKGEQYF. Full variable domain (missing parts from reference TRBV19 and TRBJ2-7): DGGITQSPKYLFRKEGQNVTLSCEQNLNHDAMYWYRQDPGQGLRLIYYSQIVNDFQKGDIAEGYSVSREKKESFPLTVTSAQKNPTAFYLCARRPKGEQYFGPGTRLTVT.

This rearrangement joins TRBV27 to TRBJ2-5; D call uncertain. Germline lookup yields CDR1 MNHEY and CDR2 SMNVEV (reference sequence). The CDR3 length is 14 residues. V lost 0 bases and J lost 1, with 6 bases in between. This chain's CDR3 is CASSLSPAQETQYF. The CDR3 nucleotides read TGTGCCAGCAGTTTATCCCCAGCCCAAGAGACCCAGTACTTC.

There are many counts of this clonotype. The chain recombines TRBV6-5 with TRBJ2-2, with unresolved D. Trimming left V 5 bases short and J 5 bases short, with 21 bases between. The germline CDR1 and CDR2 sequences are MNHEY and SVGAGI. The CDR3 totals 17 residues. CDR3 protein: CASSIPSELGATGELFF. CDR3 DNA: TGTGCCAGCAGTATACCCTCCGAGTTGGGCGCGACCGGGGAGCTGTTTTTT.

This clonotype was seen at least ten times. The chain is built from TRBV14 and TRBJ1-2; D may be TRBD1 (6 bases). The germline CDR1 and CDR2 sequences are SGHDN and FVKESK. The CDR3 contains 12 residues. Trimming took 4 bases from V and 7 from J, leaving 10 bases between them. In DNA form, the CDR3 reads TGTGCCAGCAGCCTCAGGGGTAGTGGCTACACCTTC. Protein product: CASSLRGSGYTF.

The rearrangement uses TRBV6-2 or TRBV6-3 and TRBJ2-7, with unresolved D. The V gene lost 2 bases and the J gene lost 3 bases, with 8 bases spanning the gap. The CDR3 has 13 residues. Germline lookup yields CDR1 MNHEY and CDR2 SVGEGT. As DNA, the CDR3 is TGTGCCAGCAGTTACCACCGACTCTACGAGCAGTACTTC. Translated, it gives CASSYHRLYEQYF.

Ten or more counts support this clonotype. This chain links TRBV4-1 with TRBJ1-2; 7 bases are shared with TRBD1. V shed 0 bases and J 7 bases; nucleotides not matched to a gene: 14. CDR3 length: 17 residues. Germline CDR1 reads MGHRA; CDR2 reads YSYEKL. The CDR3 sequence is CASSQDRDRISFAGYTF. In DNA form, the CDR3 reads TGCGCCAGCAGCCAAGATCGGGACAGAATTAGCTTCGCTGGCTACACCTTC.

The V gene is TRBV6-1, the J gene TRBJ1-1; D possibly corresponds to TRBD1 (5 bases). The CDR3 loop spans 13 amino acids. Germline lookup yields CDR1 MNHNS and CDR2 SASEGT. V was trimmed by 6 bases and J by 1 base, leaving 9 bases between them. The CDR3 loop reads CASRWTRNTEAFF. For the CDR3, the DNA is TGTGCCAGCAGGTGGACACGGAACACTGAAGCTTTCTTT.

The chain has TRBV12-3 or TRBV12-4 and TRBJ1-2, with 9 bases aligning to TRBD1. The CDR3 has 14 amino acids. After removal of 5 bases from V and 9 bases from J, the junction contained 10 bases not matched to a gene. CDR3 nucleotide sequence: TGTGCCAGCAGTCCCCTGGACAGGGGAAGCAGCTACACCTTC. Residues: CASSPLDRGSSYTF.

This clonotype came up many times. The chain joins TRBV30 to TRBJ2-7, with 8 nucleotides matching TRBD1. The CDR3 covers 14 residues. Trimming removed 2 bases from V and 3 bases from J; junction bases left unmatched: 6. CDR1 is GTSNPN, CDR2 SVGIG, per germline (reference sequence). For the CDR3, the DNA is TGTGCCTGGAGTCACGGGACAGGAGACTACGAGCAGTACTTC. Amino acid sequence: CAWSHGTGDYEQYF.

The chain combines TRBV12-3 or TRBV12-4 with TRBJ2-5; a weak D match, TRBD1 (5 bases). V was trimmed by 5 bases and J by 5 bases, leaving 15 bases between them. CDR3 length: 14 residues. CDR3 nucleotides: TGTGCCAGCAGTGACTCAGGGTTGAGGGAGACCCAGTACTTC. Translated, it gives CASSDSGLRETQYF.

This clonotype has a count of ten or more. The V call is TRBV7-9, the J call TRBJ1-3, with D uncertain. Germline V gene data show CDR1 as SEHNR and CDR2 as FQNEAQ (reference sequence). Between the trimmed V and J ends, which lost 5 bases and 0 bases, there was a span of 11 bases. This CDR3 contains 15 residues. CDR3 bases: TGTGCCAGCAGCCCCCGACTTGCCTCTGGAAACACCATATATTTT. This sequence encodes CASSPRLASGNTIYF. Drawing the rest from reference TRBV7-9 and TRBJ1-3, the complete variable domain is DTGVSQNPRHKITKRGQNVTFRCDPISEHNRLYWYRQTLGQGPEFLTYFQNEAQLEKSRLLSDRFSAERPKGSFSTLEIQRTEQGDSAMYLCASSPRLASGNTIYFGEGSWLTVV.

This clonotype was observed at least ten times. As the CDR3 is not closed by the conserved phenylalanine or tryptophan, this likely results from a read error. CDR3 sequence: CASSPGTSSYEQYY. The CDR3 DNA sequence: TGTGCCAGCTCCCCCGGGACCTCCTCCTACGAGCAGTACTAC. The chain is built from TRBV18 and TRBJ2-7, with D perhaps matching TRBD1 or TRBD2 (5 bases each). This CDR3 has 14 residues. Germline V gene data show CDR1 as KGHSH and CDR2 as LQKENI. V was pared by 6 bases and J by 0 bases, with 12 bases between.

The CDR3 spells CASSLAGTGELFF. The CDR3 DNA reads TGTGCCAGCAGCTTAGCTGGAACCGGGGAGCTGTTTTTT. V and J are TRBV11-2 and TRBJ2-2; no definite D call. The V and J ends lost 1 base and 5 bases respectively, with 5 bases between them. This CDR3 contains 13 residues. Germline V CDR1 and CDR2: SGHAT, FQNNGV. Together with reference TRBV11-2 and TRBJ2-2, the CDR3 gives the full variable domain: EAGVAQSPRYKIIEKRQSVAFWCNPISGHATLYWYQQILGQGPKLLIQFQNNGVVDDSQLPKDRFSAERLKGVDSTLKIQPAKLEDSAVYLCASSLAGTGELFFGEGSRLTVL.

This clonotype was detected ten times or more. V usage is TRBV24-1 and J usage is TRBJ2-2, with D unresolved. The CDR3 contains 14 residues. V lost 0 bases to trimming and J lost 3 bases, with 4 bases between them. Germline assignment: CDR1 KGHDR and CDR2 SFDVKD. This CDR3 reads CATSDLSDTGELFF. DNA for the CDR3: TGTGCCACCAGTGATTTGAGCGACACCGGGGAGCTGTTTTTT.